The 18 T cell receptor beta chains below come from one sample, sequenced in a study of graft-versus-host responses after intestinal transplantation. Only in-frame clones appear in the TCRdb table, and some are missing; sequencing was by immunoSEQ multiplex PCR. The sample has tens of thousands of clones; about 90% are singletons. These receptors are not linked to any known antigen. The sample consisted of unstimulated CD4+ T cells sorted from spleen or lymph node cells, taken before transplant. The receptor source for this set is a human donor who was the organ donor for an intestinal transplant.

V gene TRBV27 combines with J gene TRBJ2-7; 10 bases line up with TRBD2. CDR1 and CDR2 from the germline V gene are MNHEY and SMNVEV (reference sequence). The CDR3 contains 20 residues. V gave up 6 bases and J gave up 5 bases; unmatched junction bases: 25. The CDR3 reads CASSYQGPILSSGRTHEQYF. CDR3 in DNA: TGTGCCAGCAGCTACCAAGGTCCAATTCTAAGTAGCGGGAGGACCCACGAGCAGTACTTC.

The chain joins TRBV6-5 to TRBJ1-1, with a weak D call TRBD1 (5 bases). The CDR3 runs to 14 residues. Trimming stripped 4 bases from V and 4 bases from J, with 13 bases between. Germline lookup yields CDR1 MNHEY and CDR2 SVGAGI. The CDR3 coding sequence is TGTGCCAGCAGTTGGTTTGGGGCTGCCACTGAAGCTTTCTTT. Encoded protein: CASSWFGAATEAFF.

The chain employs TRBV28 and TRBJ2-5; 8 bases align to TRBD2. The CDR3 contains 15 residues. Germline-derived CDR1 and CDR2 are MDHEN and SYDVKM. Trimming removed 6 bases from V and 3 bases from J; junction bases left unmatched: 9. CDR3 loop: CASSSRTSPKETQYF. In DNA form, the CDR3 reads TGTGCCAGCAGCAGCCGGACTAGCCCTAAAGAGACCCAGTACTTC. Variable domain in full (rest from reference TRBV28 and TRBJ2-5): DVKVTQSSRYLVKRTGEKVFLECVQDMDHENMFWYRQDPGLGLRLIYFSYDVKMKEKGDIPEGYSVSREKKERFSLILESASTNQTSMYLCASSSRTSPKETQYFGPGTRLLVL.

The gene calls are TRBV30 and TRBJ2-2; D might be TRBD1 (6 bases). Trimming pared 5 bases from V and 6 bases from J, leaving 10 bases between. Germline V lookup: CDR1 GTSNPN, CDR2 SVGIG (reference sequence). This CDR3 contains 12 residues. The CDR3 DNA sequence: TGTGCCTGGGGAAAGGGGGCCGGGGAGCTGTTTTTT. This translates into CAWGKGAGELFF.

The chain couples TRBV18 to TRBJ1-3; no reliable D call. This CDR3 has 14 amino acids. CDR1 is KGHSH and CDR2 is LQKENI in the germline V gene. Trimming shortened V by 5 bases and J by 0 bases, and 8 bases separated the two germline ends. CDR3 sequence: CASSFTSSGNTIYF. The CDR3 DNA reads TGTGCCAGCTCATTTACCAGCTCTGGAAACACCATATATTTT.

V is TRBV4-2 and J is TRBJ2-3; D possibly corresponds to TRBD2 (6 bases). The CDR3 runs 16 residues. CDR1 and CDR2 from the germline V gene are LGHNA and YNFKEQ. The germline V and J ends were trimmed by 2 bases and 0 bases, with 12 bases remaining between them. This CDR3 reads CASSQPIAESTDTQYF. In DNA, the CDR3 is TGTGCCAGCAGCCAACCCATAGCGGAAAGCACAGATACGCAGTATTTT.

The gene calls are TRBV27 and TRBJ1-2; the match to TRBD1 covers 7 bases. Germline V gene lookup returns CDR1 MNHEY and CDR2 SMNVEV (reference sequence). Unmatched junction bases numbered 9, after V lost 6 bases and J lost 5 bases. The CDR3 spans 14 residues. The CDR3 reads CASRFSDRSYGYTF. CDR3 nucleotides: TGTGCCAGCAGATTTTCGGACAGGAGTTATGGCTACACCTTC.

This clone was recorded once. This sequence joins TRBV6-5 and TRBJ1-2; D may be TRBD1 (6 bases). The V end lost 5 bases, the J end lost 4 bases, and 14 bases lay between the germline ends. Germline V gives CDR1 MNHEY, CDR2 SVGAGI. The CDR3 runs 14 residues. The CDR3, as DNA: TGTGCCAGCAGTCTAACGACAGGCGGCTATGGCTACACCTTC. Its translation is CASSLTTGGYGYTF.

This clone was seen once. This chain links TRBV5-4 with TRBJ2-2; D perhaps matches TRBD2 (5 bases). The ends were cut back, 4 bases at V and 3 bases at J, with 19 bases in the middle. Germline CDR1 and CDR2: SGHNT and YYREEE (reference sequence). This CDR3 spans 17 amino acids. The CDR3 DNA reads as TGTGCCAGCAGCCCGGGGATCATGGAGGAGTACACCGGGGAGCTGTTTTTT. Its translation is CASSPGIMEEYTGELFF.

The CDR3 here is CTSSQEVERLTYEQYF. In nucleotides, the CDR3 is TGCACCAGCAGCCAAGAGGTTGAGCGGCTAACCTACGAGCAGTACTTC. The chain couples TRBV1 to TRBJ2-7; the table's TRBD2 call for D was not verified on the DNA. TRBV1 is a known pseudogene. CDR3 length: 16 residues.

This clone was detected once. J is TRBJ2-1 and V is TRBV7-9, with D maybe TRBD1 (5 bases). Trimming removed 5 bases from V and 8 bases from J, with 13 bases in between. The CDR3 has 13 residues. Germline lookup yields CDR1 SEHNR and CDR2 FQNEAQ (reference sequence). CDR3 sequence (DNA): TGTGCCAGCAGCACTCCGCCAGGGTATGAGCAGTTCTTC. Its protein is CASSTPPGYEQFF.

CDR3 amino acids: CASSRTPGNEQYF. CDR3 nucleotides: TGCGCCAGCAGCAGAACACCAGGGAACGAGCAGTACTTC. The gene calls are TRBV5-1 and TRBJ2-7; TRBD1 might be the D (5 bases). The V and J ends lost 4 bases and 5 bases respectively, with 13 bases between them. Germline V gene data show CDR1 as SGHRS and CDR2 as YFSETQ. CDR3 length: 13 amino acids.

The V gene is TRBV15, the J gene TRBJ2-1, with a weak D call TRBD2 (7 bases). With 4 bases removed from V and 5 bases from J, the gap between germline ends came to 21 bases. Germline V gives CDR1 LNHNV, CDR2 YYDKDF (reference sequence). CDR3 size: 17 residues. CDR3 in amino acids: CATSTAGGREKDNEQFF. The CDR3 DNA reads as TGTGCCACCAGCACCGCCGGGGGGCGGGAGAAGGACAATGAGCAGTTCTTC.

CDR3 protein: CASSSDREGNEQFF. CDR3 nucleotides: TGTGCCAGCAGCTCGGACAGGGAGGGGAATGAGCAGTTCTTC. The rearrangement links TRBV11-2 to TRBJ2-1, with a possible D match to TRBD1 (8 bases). Deletions cut 4 bases from V and 7 bases from J, with 14 bases between. CDR3 size: 14 residues. CDR1 is SGHAT, CDR2 FQNNGV, per germline. The full variable domain, in which reference TRBV11-2 and TRBJ2-1 provide the parts outside the CDR3, is EAGVAQSPRYKIIEKRQSVAFWCNPISGHATLYWYQQILGQGPKLLIQFQNNGVVDDSQLPKDRFSAERLKGVDSTLKIQPAKLEDSAVYLCASSSDREGNEQFFGPGTRLTVL.

V and J are TRBV7-2 and TRBJ2-7; TRBD1 agrees at 8 bases. Germline CDR1 reads SGHTA; CDR2 reads FQGNSA. The CDR3 is 14 residues long. V gave up 2 bases and J gave up 5 bases; unmatched junction bases: 5. The CDR3 DNA sequence: TGTGCCAGCAGCTTAACAGGGGGTGAAAACGAGCAGTACTTC. It codes for CASSLTGGENEQYF. The full variable domain, with the rest looked up from reference TRBV7-2 and TRBJ2-7, is GAGVSQSPSNKVTEKGKDVELRCDPISGHTALYWYRQSLGQGLEFLIYFQGNSAPDKSGLPSDRFSAERTGGSVSTLTIQRTQQEDSAVYLCASSLTGGENEQYFGPGTRLTVT.

This rearrangement joins TRBV21-1 to TRBJ2-5; whether TRBD1, the table's D call, matches the DNA was not checked. TRBV21-1 is classified as a pseudogene. This CDR3 has 12 residues. CDR3 in amino acids: CASSDRGETQYF. DNA for the CDR3: TGTGCCAGCTCAGACAGGGGTGAGACCCAGTACTTC.

CDR3 amino acids: CASSQWALYPHGYTF. In nucleotides, the CDR3 is TGTGCCAGCAGCCAATGGGCCCTCTACCCCCATGGCTACACCTTC. The chain joins TRBV7-9 to TRBJ1-2; D uncertain. V gave up 5 bases and J gave up 6 bases, with 19 bases separating them. The germline CDR1 and CDR2 sequences are SEHNR and FQNEAQ (reference sequence). This CDR3 is built from 15 residues.

The chain is built from TRBV28 and TRBJ1-1; D is unclear. Germline V gene sequence: CDR1 MDHEN, CDR2 SYDVKM. The V end was cut by 6 bases, the J end by 4 bases, with 12 bases between. The CDR3 consists of 13 residues. For the CDR3, the DNA is TGTGCCAGCAGCTCCCGCGGTGGCACTGAAGCTTTCTTT. It translates to CASSSRGGTEAFF.